The TCR beta chain described here comes from a study of T cell changes during pregnancy in multiple sclerosis. The method was immunoSEQ multiplex PCR; TCRdb's version includes in-frame clones alone and lacks a portion of them. The data contain tens of thousands of clones, over 75% of them singletons. V was pared by 1 base and J by 7 bases, with 13 bases of the junction left unmatched. Germline CDR1 and CDR2: SEHNR and FQNEAQ (reference sequence). The CDR3 sequence is 18 residues long. This sequence was found in a female donor with multiple sclerosis, enrolled in a pregnancy study. The chain joins TRBV7-9 to TRBJ2-2, with 9 bases aligning to TRBD2. This specimen was peripheral blood, taken in the first trimester of pregnancy. CDR3 bases: TGTGCCAGCAGCTTAGGTCCGGCTAGCGGGAATGAAGGCGGGGAGCTGTTTTTT. Its translation is CASSLGPASGNEGGELFF. The full variable domain, in which reference TRBV7-9 and TRBJ2-2 provide the parts outside the CDR3, is DTGVSQNPRHKITKRGQNVTFRCDPISEHNRLYWYRQTLGQGPEFLTYFQNEAQLEKSRLLSDRFSAERPKGSFSTLEIQRTEQGDSAMYLCASSLGPASGNEGGELFFGEGSRLTVL.